The 18 T cell receptor beta chains presented below share a single source sample, sequenced in a study of identical twins. TCRdb analysed the 5' RACE reads with MiXCR anew, one entry per CDR3 protein. The table includes 700,000 or so distinct CDR3 sequences, around 8.6% detected once. The same sample was also studied in work on yellow fever vaccine responses in identical twins.

Sequenced sample: PBMCs. The receptors originated from a woman between 18 and 30 years old in good health.

The chain uses TRBV7-9 and TRBJ2-3; D gene unclear. This CDR3 spans 14 amino acids. The V gene's germline CDR1 is SEHNR and CDR2 FQNEAQ (reference sequence). V shed 5 bases and J shed 4 bases, with 13 bases lying between them. The CDR3 DNA is TGTGCCAGCAGCCCGATCCTGGGCCCAGATACGCAGTATTTT. Translating gives CASSPILGPDTQYF.

This clonotype has ten or more counts. The genes are TRBV12-3 or TRBV12-4 and TRBJ2-1; perhaps TRBD2 as D (6 bases). V was shortened by 5 bases and J by 9 bases, with 8 bases between the two germline ends. The CDR3 sequence is 11 residues long. DNA of the CDR3: TGTGCCAGCAGTGCCGGGGGTGAGCAGTTCTTC. Translation: CASSAGGEQFF.

This clonotype was seen many times. The chain employs TRBV15 and TRBJ2-5, with 11 bases matching TRBD2. CDR1 LNHNV and CDR2 YYDKDF come from the germline V gene (reference sequence). The CDR3 runs 17 residues. The V gene end was trimmed by 6 bases and the J gene end by 2 bases; junction bases not matched to a gene: 11. This chain's CDR3 is CATRESGTSGNQETQYF. CDR3 bases: TGTGCCACCAGGGAATCCGGGACTAGCGGCAATCAAGAGACCCAGTACTTC.

This clonotype was detected a few times. The chain employs TRBV7-2 and TRBJ2-7; TRBD2 aligns across 13 bases. Trimming at V came to 2 bases and at J to 7 bases, leaving 8 bases not matched to a gene. Germline CDR1 is SGHTA and CDR2 is FQGNSA. The CDR3 length is 16 residues. The DNA for the CDR3 is TGTGCCAGCAGCTTAAGACTAGCGGGAGGAGGAGGTGAGCAGTACTTC. Protein: CASSLRLAGGGGEQYF.

This clonotype occurred many times. Here the CDR3 reads CATAQGDRVMSAGELFF. CDR3 DNA sequence: TGTGCCACAGCCCAGGGGGACAGGGTAATGAGCGCCGGGGAGCTGTTTTTT. V and J are TRBV7-6 and TRBJ2-2; 9 nucleotides match TRBD1. The V and J ends lost 10 bases and 6 bases, in that order; junction bases with no gene match: 18. Germline assignment: CDR1 SGHVS and CDR2 FNYEAQ. The CDR3 length is 17 residues.

The CDR3 sequence: CASSIDHAQYF. CDR3 in DNA: TGTGCCAGTAGTATTGATCATGCCCAGTACTTC. The chain combines TRBV19 with TRBJ2-5, with D uncertain. The CDR3 consists of 11 residues. V was clipped by 3 bases and J by 9 bases, with 8 bases between them. Germline V lookup: CDR1 LNHDA, CDR2 SQIVND (reference sequence). Together with reference TRBV19 and TRBJ2-5, the CDR3 gives the full variable domain: DGGITQSPKYLFRKEGQNVTLSCEQNLNHDAMYWYRQDPGQGLRLIYYSQIVNDFQKGDIAEGYSVSREKKESFPLTVTSAQKNPTAFYLCASSIDHAQYFGPGTRLLVL.

This clonotype has ten or more counts. The chain has TRBV5-1 and TRBJ1-4; unclear D gene. This CDR3 spans 16 amino acids. Trimming took 3 bases from V and 2 from J, leaving 14 bases between them. Germline V CDR1 and CDR2: SGHRS, YFSETQ. CDR3 sequence reads: CASSSGERATNEKLFF. DNA for the CDR3: TGCGCCAGCAGCTCCGGTGAAAGGGCGACTAATGAAAAACTGTTTTTT.

This clonotype was observed a single time. Being one base from a much bigger clone, this may be a read error. The J gene is TRBJ2-3, the V gene TRBV4-1; no definite D call. The CDR3 has 12 amino acids. Germline V gives CDR1 MGHRA, CDR2 YSYEKL. V lost 6 bases to trimming and J lost 10 bases, with 14 bases between them. The DNA of the CDR3 is TGCGCCAGCAGACGAGTCATGAGAGCGCAGTATTTT. Protein product: CASRRVMRAQYF.

This clonotype came up many times. The V and J genes are TRBV12-3 or TRBV12-4 and TRBJ2-5; no definite D call. This CDR3 has 12 residues. V lost 5 bases to trimming and J lost 4 bases, with 8 bases between them. In DNA form, the CDR3 reads TGTGCCAGCAGTCGCCCGAGAGAGACCCAGTACTTC. This encodes CASSRPRETQYF.

There are a few counts of this clonotype. The chain uses TRBV2 and TRBJ2-3; 9 bases are a match to TRBD2. This CDR3 has 17 amino acids. Germline-derived CDR1 and CDR2 are SNHLY and FYNNEI. Losses at the gene ends were 5 bases for V and 7 bases for J; bases not matched to a gene: 16. CDR3 in amino acids: CASSLGWPAGGGHTQYF. In DNA, the CDR3 is TGTGCCAGCAGTCTCGGCTGGCCAGCGGGGGGAGGACATACGCAGTATTTT. The full variable domain, its missing parts supplied by reference TRBV2 and TRBJ2-3, is EPEVTQTPSHQVTQMGQEVILRCVPISNHLYFYWYRQILGQKVEFLVSFYNNEISEKSEIFDDQFSVERPDGSNFTLKIRSTKLEDSAMYFCASSLGWPAGGGHTQYFGPGTRLTVL.

This clonotype was recorded a few times. The chain couples TRBV7-2 to TRBJ2-3; possible D gene TRBD2, 6 bases. V gave up 2 bases and J gave up 1 base, with 10 bases separating them. Germline values: CDR1 SGHTA, CDR2 FQGNSA. This CDR3 spans 15 amino acids. CDR3 amino acids: CASSLTGAGTDTQYF. Here the CDR3 DNA reads TGTGCCAGCAGCTTAACGGGAGCGGGCACAGATACGCAGTATTTT.

This chain joins TRBV12-3 or TRBV12-4 and TRBJ2-2; D is unclear. V gave up 6 bases and J gave up 4 bases, with 18 bases separating them. The length of the CDR3 is 16 residues. As DNA, the CDR3 is TGTGCCAGCAGGCCCAGATTTTCTTCGGGCACCGGGGAGCTGTTTTTT. It yields the protein CASRPRFSSGTGELFF.

The table lists this clonotype with a few counts. The chain joins TRBV27 to TRBJ2-3; D gene uncertain. Germline lookup yields CDR1 MNHEY and CDR2 SMNVEV (reference sequence). This CDR3 is 16 amino acids long. Trimming cost V 5 bases and J 6 bases, with 21 bases left between them. CDR3 loop: CASSTPQESLVDTQYF. The CDR3 DNA reads as TGTGCCAGCAGTACGCCCCAGGAGAGCCTGGTGGATACGCAGTATTTT.

This clonotype turned up a few times. As DNA, the CDR3 is TGCAGTGCTAGAGAGACAGGGGACTGGACTGAAGCTTTCTTT. Protein: CSARETGDWTEAFF. The chain recombines TRBV20-1 with TRBJ1-1; 8 bases line up with TRBD1. Germline trimming cut 0 bases from V and 5 bases from J; bases unmatched to any gene: 5. The germline gives CDR1 DFQATT, CDR2 SNEGSKA (reference sequence). This CDR3 comprises 14 residues.

CDR3: CSASFALAPPGYNEQFF. CDR3 bases: TGCAGTGCCTCCTTCGCGCTAGCGCCCCCGGGGTACAATGAGCAGTTCTTC. The V gene is TRBV20-1, the J gene TRBJ2-1; D is perhaps TRBD2 (6 bases). The CDR3 runs 17 residues. Trimming left V 6 bases short and J 4 bases short, with 25 bases between. The germline V gene has CDR1 DFQATT and CDR2 SNEGSKA (reference sequence).

The chain uses TRBV2 and TRBJ2-1; 9 nucleotides align to TRBD1. The CDR3 is made up of 17 amino acids. The germline V gene encodes CDR1 SNHLY and CDR2 FYNNEI. After removal of 2 bases from V and 4 bases from J, the junction contained 9 bases not matched to a gene. As DNA, the CDR3 is TGTGCCAGCAGTGAACTTAAAGGACAGGGGCCGTACAATGAGCAGTTCTTC. Its translation is CASSELKGQGPYNEQFF.

This clonotype was counted at least ten times. The chain uses TRBV3-1 and TRBJ2-2; 9 bases match TRBD2. Germline V CDR1 and CDR2: LGHDT, YNNKEL (reference sequence). The CDR3 runs 15 residues. With 4 bases clipped from V and 6 bases from J, the junction kept 6 bases outside the gene matches. DNA for the CDR3: TGTGCCAGCAGCCGTAGACTAGCGGTATCCGGGGAGCTGTTTTTT. This sequence encodes CASSRRLAVSGELFF.

This clonotype has a handful of counts. This sequence joins TRBV7-9 and TRBJ1-1; D may be TRBD1 (5 bases). V dropped 1 base and J dropped 12 bases, with 15 bases sitting between them. The CDR3 has 13 residues. The germline gives CDR1 SEHNR, CDR2 FQNEAQ (reference sequence). The CDR3 bases are TGTGCCAGCAGCTTAGACGGGGGAGTGGAGTCTTTCTTT. It yields the protein CASSLDGGVESFF.